Following are 5 T cell receptor beta chains from one sample sequenced in a study of blood T cell repertoires in COVID-19. TCRdb's copy holds only in-frame clones and misses some; the assay was immunoSEQ multiplex PCR. The profile shows 150,000 to 200,000 clones, 86% of them singletons. The sample comprised peripheral blood. The source is a man aged 18-30 years with acute or convalescent COVID-19.

This chain links TRBV27 with TRBJ1-2; D is undetermined. The CDR3 loop spans 13 amino acids. Trimming removed 1 base at V and 6 bases at J, with 9 bases between. Germline V CDR1 and CDR2: MNHEY, SMNVEV (reference sequence). The CDR3 loop reads CASSLLGSHGYTF. The CDR3 coding sequence is TGTGCCAGCAGTTTATTGGGCAGCCATGGCTACACCTTC.

The chain joins TRBV9 to TRBJ1-1; maybe TRBD1 (6 bases). V was clipped by 3 bases and J by 1 base, with 7 bases between them. The CDR3 totals 13 residues. From germline, CDR1 is SGDLS and CDR2 YYNGEE. CDR3 coding DNA: TGTGCCAGCAGCGCGGACAGGAACACTGAAGCTTTCTTT. Translating gives CASSADRNTEAFF.

The V and J genes are TRBV6-5 and TRBJ2-2, with 10 bases fitting TRBD1. This CDR3 has 15 amino acids. J was trimmed by 4 bases and V by 7 bases; bases with no gene match: 6. CDR1 is MNHEY and CDR2 is SVGAGI in the germline V gene. The CDR3 reads CASKDRDRGTGELFF. CDR3 in DNA: TGTGCCAGCAAAGACCGGGACAGGGGCACCGGGGAGCTGTTTTTT.

This chain uses TRBV29-1 with TRBJ1-2; D remains unclear. V lost 7 bases and J 6 bases, leaving 18 bases between the germline ends. The germline V gene encodes CDR1 SQVTM and CDR2 ANQGSEA. This CDR3 spans 13 amino acids. This CDR3 reads CSADLMNEHGYTF. CDR3 in DNA: TGCAGCGCGGACTTAATGAACGAACATGGCTACACCTTC.

This clone is a singleton in its sample. This chain joins TRBV5-1 and TRBJ1-6; D unresolved. CDR1 and CDR2 from the germline V gene are SGHRS and YFSETQ. The CDR3 covers 13 residues. The germline V and J ends were trimmed by 0 bases and 7 bases, with 5 bases remaining between them. CDR3 in amino acids: CASSLVQNSPLHF. The CDR3 DNA reads TGCGCCAGCAGCTTGGTGCAGAATTCACCCCTCCACTTT.